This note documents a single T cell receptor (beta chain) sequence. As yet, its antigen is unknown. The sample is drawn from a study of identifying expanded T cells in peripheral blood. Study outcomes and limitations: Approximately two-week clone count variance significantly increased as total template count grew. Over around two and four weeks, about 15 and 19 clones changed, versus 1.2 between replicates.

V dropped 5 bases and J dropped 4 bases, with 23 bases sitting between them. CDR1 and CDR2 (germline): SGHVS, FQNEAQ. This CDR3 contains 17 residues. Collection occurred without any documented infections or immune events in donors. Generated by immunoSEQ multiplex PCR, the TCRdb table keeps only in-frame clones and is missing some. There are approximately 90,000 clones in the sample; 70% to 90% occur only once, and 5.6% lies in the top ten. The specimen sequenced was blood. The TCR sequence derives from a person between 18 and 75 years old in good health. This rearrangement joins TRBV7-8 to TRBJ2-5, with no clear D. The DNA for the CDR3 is TGTGCCAGCAGCCCCCGCCCCCGACCACTCCCAAGAGAGACCCAGTACTTC. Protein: CASSPRPRPLPRETQYF.